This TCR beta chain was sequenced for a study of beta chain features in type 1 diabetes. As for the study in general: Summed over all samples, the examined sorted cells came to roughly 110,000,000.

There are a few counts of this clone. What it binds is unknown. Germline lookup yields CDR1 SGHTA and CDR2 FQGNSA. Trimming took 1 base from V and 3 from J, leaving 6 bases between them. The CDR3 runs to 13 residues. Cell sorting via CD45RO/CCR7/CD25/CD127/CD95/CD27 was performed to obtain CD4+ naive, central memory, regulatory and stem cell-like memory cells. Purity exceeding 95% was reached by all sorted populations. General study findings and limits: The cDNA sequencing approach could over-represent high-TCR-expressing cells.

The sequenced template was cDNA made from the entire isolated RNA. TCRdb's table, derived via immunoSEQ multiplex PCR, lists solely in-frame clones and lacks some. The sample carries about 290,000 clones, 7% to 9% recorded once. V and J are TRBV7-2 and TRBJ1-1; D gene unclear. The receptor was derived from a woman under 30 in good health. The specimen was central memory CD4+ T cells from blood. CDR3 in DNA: TGTGCCAGCAGCTTAGAGCCGTACACTGAAGCTTTCTTT. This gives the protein CASSLEPYTEAFF.